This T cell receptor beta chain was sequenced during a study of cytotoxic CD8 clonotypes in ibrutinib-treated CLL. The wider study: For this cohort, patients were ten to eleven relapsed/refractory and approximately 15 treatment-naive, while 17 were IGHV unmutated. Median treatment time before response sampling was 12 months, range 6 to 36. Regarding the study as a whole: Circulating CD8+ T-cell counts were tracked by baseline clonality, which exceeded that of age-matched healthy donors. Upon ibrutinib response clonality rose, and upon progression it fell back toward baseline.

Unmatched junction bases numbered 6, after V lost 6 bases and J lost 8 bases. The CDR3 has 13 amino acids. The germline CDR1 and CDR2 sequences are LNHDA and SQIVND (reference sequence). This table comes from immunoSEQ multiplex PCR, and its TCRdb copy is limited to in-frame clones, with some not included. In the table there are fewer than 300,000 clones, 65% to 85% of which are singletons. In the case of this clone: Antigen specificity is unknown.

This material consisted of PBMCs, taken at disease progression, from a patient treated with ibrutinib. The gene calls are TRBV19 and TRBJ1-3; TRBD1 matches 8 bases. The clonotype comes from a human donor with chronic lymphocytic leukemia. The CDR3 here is CASSLDRGDTIYF. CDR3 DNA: TGTGCCAGTAGCCTCGACAGGGGCGACACCATATATTTT.